The 8 T cell receptor beta chains reported below all come from one sample, sequenced in a study of blood T cell repertoires in COVID-19. Assay: immunoSEQ multiplex PCR; the TCRdb copy retains only in-frame clones and omits some. The sample carries 100,000 to 120,000 clones, over 75% recorded once. The sample comprised peripheral blood. Receptors originate from a man aged 50 to 60 with acute or convalescent COVID-19.

The rearrangement links TRBV27 to TRBJ2-3, with 11 positions matching TRBD2. The trim removed 4 bases at V and 6 bases at J, leaving 9 bases unmatched. Looked up from germline, CDR1 is MNHEY and CDR2 is SMNVEV (reference sequence). CDR3 length equals 16 residues. CDR3 DNA sequence: TGTGCCAGCAGTTCCCCACTAGCGGGAGTAATGGATACGCAGTATTTT. It specifies CASSSPLAGVMDTQYF.

The sample holds one count of this clone. The chain carries TRBV15 and TRBJ2-3; 8 bases agree with TRBD2. CDR3 length: 15 amino acids. Trimming removed 4 bases from V and 1 base from J; junction bases left unmatched: 4. The V gene's germline CDR1 is LNHNV and CDR2 YYDKDF (reference sequence). Here the CDR3 reads CATSKKTSGTDTQYF. For the CDR3, the DNA is TGTGCCACCAGCAAAAAGACTAGCGGCACAGATACGCAGTATTTT.

The CDR3 loop is CASSLVAGGEQFF. The CDR3 coding sequence is TGTGCCAGCAGCTTAGTAGCGGGAGGTGAGCAGTTCTTC. J is TRBJ2-1 and V is TRBV7-9, with 10 bases fitting TRBD2. Germline lookup yields CDR1 SEHNR and CDR2 FQNEAQ (reference sequence). The CDR3 sequence is 13 residues long. V shed 1 base and J 9 bases; nucleotides not matched to a gene: 0.

The V gene is TRBV27, the J gene TRBJ2-2, with a weak D call TRBD2 (6 bases). Germline values: CDR1 MNHEY, CDR2 SMNVEV (reference sequence). V shed 3 bases and J shed 7 bases, with 9 bases lying between them. CDR3 length: 13 residues. CDR3 region: CASSFGGIGELFF. CDR3 nucleotide sequence: TGTGCCAGCAGTTTCGGCGGGATCGGGGAGCTGTTTTTT.

The V call is TRBV27, the J call TRBJ2-7; tentative D call: TRBD1 (5 bases). V was clipped by 3 bases and J by 2 bases, with 8 bases between them. The germline V gene encodes CDR1 MNHEY and CDR2 SMNVEV (reference sequence). The CDR3 length is 13 residues. This chain's CDR3 is CASSFQGTYEQYF. For the CDR3, the DNA is TGTGCCAGCAGTTTTCAGGGAACCTACGAGCAGTACTTC.

The gene calls are TRBV28 and TRBJ2-3, with 11 positions matching TRBD2. With 4 bases clipped from V and 0 bases from J, the junction kept 6 bases outside the gene matches. The CDR3 has 17 amino acids. Germline lookup yields CDR1 MDHEN and CDR2 SYDVKM. The CDR3: CASSSSGTSGSTDTQYF. DNA for the CDR3: TGTGCCAGCAGTTCATCCGGGACTAGCGGTAGCACAGATACGCAGTATTTT.

This rearrangement joins TRBV4-1 to TRBJ2-1, with D possibly being TRBD2 (6 bases). Germline lookup yields CDR1 MGHRA and CDR2 YSYEKL. The V and J ends lost 2 bases and 2 bases respectively, with 19 bases between them. The length of the CDR3 is 18 residues. The CDR3 loop reads CASSQKAGILAPYNEQFF. The CDR3 DNA sequence: TGCGCCAGCAGCCAAAAGGCAGGCATCCTAGCGCCCTACAATGAGCAGTTCTTC.

J is TRBJ2-1 and V is TRBV3-1 (or the pseudogene TRBV3-2), with 8 bases lining up with TRBD1. The CDR3 contains 15 residues. V shed 3 bases, J shed 5 bases, and the junction held 6 bases outside the gene matches. CDR1 is LGHDT, CDR2 YNNKEL, per germline (reference sequence). Here the CDR3 DNA reads TGTGCCAGCAGCCAGGAACAGGGGGTAAACAATGAGCAGTTCTTC. Protein sequence: CASSQEQGVNNEQFF.